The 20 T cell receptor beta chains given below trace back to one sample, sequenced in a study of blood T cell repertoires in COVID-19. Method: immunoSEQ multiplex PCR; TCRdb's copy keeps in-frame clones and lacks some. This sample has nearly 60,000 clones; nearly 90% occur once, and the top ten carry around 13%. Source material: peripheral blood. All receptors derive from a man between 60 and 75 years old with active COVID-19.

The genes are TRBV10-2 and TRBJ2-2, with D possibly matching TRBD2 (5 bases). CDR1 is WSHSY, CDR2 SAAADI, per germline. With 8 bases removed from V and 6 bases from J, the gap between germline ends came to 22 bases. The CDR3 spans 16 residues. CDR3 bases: TGCGCCAGCCATCCCTCCAGTACCGCTAGCCCCGGGGAGCTGTTTTTT. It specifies CASHPSSTASPGELFF.

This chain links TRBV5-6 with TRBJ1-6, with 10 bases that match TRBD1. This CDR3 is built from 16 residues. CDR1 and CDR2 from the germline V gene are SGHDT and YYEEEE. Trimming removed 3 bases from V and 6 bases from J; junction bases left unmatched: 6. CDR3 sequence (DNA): TGTGCCAGCAGCTGGGGGACAGGGGATTTTAATTCACCCCTCCACTTT. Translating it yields CASSWGTGDFNSPLHF.

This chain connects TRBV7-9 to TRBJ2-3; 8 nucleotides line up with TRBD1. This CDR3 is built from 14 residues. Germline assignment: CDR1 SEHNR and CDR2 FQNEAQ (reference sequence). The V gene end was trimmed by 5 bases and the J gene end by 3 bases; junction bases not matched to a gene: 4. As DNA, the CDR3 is TGTGCCAGCAGCAGAACAGGGGGGACAGATACGCAGTATTTT. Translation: CASSRTGGTDTQYF.

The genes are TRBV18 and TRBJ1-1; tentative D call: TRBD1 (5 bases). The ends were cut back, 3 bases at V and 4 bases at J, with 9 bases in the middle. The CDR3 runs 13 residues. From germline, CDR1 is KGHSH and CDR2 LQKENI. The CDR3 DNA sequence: TGTGCCAGCTCACCCAGGGATGGCACTGAAGCTTTCTTT. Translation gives CASSPRDGTEAFF.

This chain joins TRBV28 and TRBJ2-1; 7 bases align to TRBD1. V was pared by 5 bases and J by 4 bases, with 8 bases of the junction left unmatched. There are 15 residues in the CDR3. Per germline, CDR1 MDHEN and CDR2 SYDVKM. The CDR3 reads CASSPYRDSYNEQFF. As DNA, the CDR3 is TGTGCCAGCAGTCCCTATCGGGACAGTTACAATGAGCAGTTCTTC.

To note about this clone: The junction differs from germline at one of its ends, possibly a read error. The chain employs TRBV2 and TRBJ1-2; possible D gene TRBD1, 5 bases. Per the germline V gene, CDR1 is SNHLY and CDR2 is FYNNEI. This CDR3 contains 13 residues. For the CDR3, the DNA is TGTGCCAGCAGGGAAGGGGACTTGAATGGCTACACCTTC. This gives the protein CASREGDLNGYTF.

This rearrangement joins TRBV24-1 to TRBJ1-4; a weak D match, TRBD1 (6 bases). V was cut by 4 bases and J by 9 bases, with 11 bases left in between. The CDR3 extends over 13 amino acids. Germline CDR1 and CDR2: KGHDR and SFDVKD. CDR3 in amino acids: CATSESQGKKLFF. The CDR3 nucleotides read TGTGCCACCAGTGAATCCCAGGGGAAAAAACTGTTTTTT.

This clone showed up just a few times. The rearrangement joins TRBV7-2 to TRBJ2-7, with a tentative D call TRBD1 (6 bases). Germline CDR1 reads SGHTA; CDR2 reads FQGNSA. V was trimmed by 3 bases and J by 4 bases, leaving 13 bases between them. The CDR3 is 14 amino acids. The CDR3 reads CASSFVQGHYEQYF. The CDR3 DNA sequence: TGTGCCAGCAGCTTCGTTCAGGGGCATTACGAGCAGTACTTC.

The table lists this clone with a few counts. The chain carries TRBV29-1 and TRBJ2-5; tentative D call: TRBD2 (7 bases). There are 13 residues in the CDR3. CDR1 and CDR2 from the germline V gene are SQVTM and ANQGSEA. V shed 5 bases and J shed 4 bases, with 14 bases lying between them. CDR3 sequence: CSVTGGGGETQYF. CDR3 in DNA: TGCAGCGTTACGGGGGGCGGCGGAGAGACCCAGTACTTC.

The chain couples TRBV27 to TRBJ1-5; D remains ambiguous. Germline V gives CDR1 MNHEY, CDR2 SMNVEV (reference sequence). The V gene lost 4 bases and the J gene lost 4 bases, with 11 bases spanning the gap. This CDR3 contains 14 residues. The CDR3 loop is CASSYLPGNQPQHF. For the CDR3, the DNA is TGTGCCAGCAGTTACCTCCCGGGGAATCAGCCCCAGCATTTT.

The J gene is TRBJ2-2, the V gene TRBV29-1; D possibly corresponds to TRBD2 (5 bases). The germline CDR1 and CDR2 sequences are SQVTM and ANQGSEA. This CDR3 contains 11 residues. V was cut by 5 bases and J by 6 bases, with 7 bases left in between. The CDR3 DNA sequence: TGCAGCGTTACTAGGGCCGGGGAGCTGTTTTTT. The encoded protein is CSVTRAGELFF.

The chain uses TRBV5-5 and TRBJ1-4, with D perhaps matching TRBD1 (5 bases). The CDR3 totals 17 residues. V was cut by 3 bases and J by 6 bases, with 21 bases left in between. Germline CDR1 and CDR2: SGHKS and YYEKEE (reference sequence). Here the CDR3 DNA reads TGTGCCAGCAGCTCGCTACCTCCGCGGGGGGGGGATGAAAAACTGTTTTTT. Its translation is CASSSLPPRGGDEKLFF.

The CDR3 DNA is TGTGCCAGCAGCCCACGGACAGGGGTAACCTACAATGAGCAGTTCTTC. Protein: CASSPRTGVTYNEQFF. V usage is TRBV9 and J usage is TRBJ2-1; 9 bases line up with TRBD1. Germline V gives CDR1 SGDLS, CDR2 YYNGEE. J was trimmed by 2 bases and V by 4 bases; bases with no gene match: 7. The length of the CDR3 is 16 residues.

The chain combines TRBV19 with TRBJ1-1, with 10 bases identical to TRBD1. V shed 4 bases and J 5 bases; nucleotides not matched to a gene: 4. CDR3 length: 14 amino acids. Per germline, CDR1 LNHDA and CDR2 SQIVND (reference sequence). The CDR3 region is CASSTWTGGTEAFF. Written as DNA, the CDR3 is TGTGCCAGTAGTACTTGGACAGGGGGGACTGAAGCTTTCTTT.

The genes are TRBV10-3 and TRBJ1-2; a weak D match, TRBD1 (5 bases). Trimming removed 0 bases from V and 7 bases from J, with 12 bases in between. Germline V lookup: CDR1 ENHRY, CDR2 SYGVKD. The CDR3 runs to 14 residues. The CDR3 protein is CAISESGGAGGYTF. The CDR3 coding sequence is TGTGCCATCAGTGAGTCGGGAGGGGCAGGTGGCTACACCTTC.

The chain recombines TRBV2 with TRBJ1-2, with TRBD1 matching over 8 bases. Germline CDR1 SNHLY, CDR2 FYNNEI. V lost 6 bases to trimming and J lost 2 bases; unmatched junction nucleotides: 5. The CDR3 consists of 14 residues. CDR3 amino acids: CASSATGENYGYTF. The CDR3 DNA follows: TGTGCCAGCAGCGCGACAGGGGAAAACTATGGCTACACCTTC.

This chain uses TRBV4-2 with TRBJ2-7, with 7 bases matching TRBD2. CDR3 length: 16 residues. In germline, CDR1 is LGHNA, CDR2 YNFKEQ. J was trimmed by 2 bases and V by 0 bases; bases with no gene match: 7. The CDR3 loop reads CASSQDYGGTPYEQYF. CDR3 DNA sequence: TGTGCCAGCAGCCAAGACTACGGGGGGACGCCCTACGAGCAGTACTTC.

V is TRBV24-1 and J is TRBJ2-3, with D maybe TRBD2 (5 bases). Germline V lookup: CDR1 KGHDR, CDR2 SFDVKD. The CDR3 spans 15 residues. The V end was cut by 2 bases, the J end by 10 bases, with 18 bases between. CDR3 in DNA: TGTGCCACCAGTGATTACAGCGGAAGTCGTAATGCGCAGTATTTT. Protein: CATSDYSGSRNAQYF.

In DNA, the CDR3 is TGTGCCAGCAGCCTGACAGGGGAAGAGGGCTACACCTTC. It encodes CASSLTGEEGYTF. J is TRBJ1-2 and V is TRBV2; 8 bases agree with TRBD1. CDR3 length: 13 residues. Germline CDR1 SNHLY, CDR2 FYNNEI. V dropped 6 bases and J dropped 8; count of bases not matched to a gene: 8. The whole variable domain, filled in from reference TRBV2 and TRBJ1-2, reads EPEVTQTPSHQVTQMGQEVILRCVPISNHLYFYWYRQILGQKVEFLVSFYNNEISEKSEIFDDQFSVERPDGSNFTLKIRSTKLEDSAMYFCASSLTGEEGYTFGSGTRLTVV.

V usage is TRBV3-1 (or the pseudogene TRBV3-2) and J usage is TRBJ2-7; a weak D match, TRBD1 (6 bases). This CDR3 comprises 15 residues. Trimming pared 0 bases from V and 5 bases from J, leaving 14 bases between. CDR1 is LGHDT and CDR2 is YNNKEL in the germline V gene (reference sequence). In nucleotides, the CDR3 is TGTGCCAGCAGCCAAGACATAGGCAGGGGTAACGAGCAGTACTTC. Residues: CASSQDIGRGNEQYF.